At least ten counts were recorded for the clone carrying this TCR beta chain. The sample belongs to a study of metastatic and nonmetastatic thyroid tumors. Germline lookup yields CDR1 SQVTM and CDR2 ANQGSEA. This CDR3 contains 16 residues. The trim removed 4 bases at V and 0 bases at J, leaving 10 bases unmatched. Treatment of any kind had been given to no patient before thyroid surgery. TCRdb redid the clone calls on the PCR reads using MiXCR. Of over 35,000 clones in the sample, roughly 17% were seen once. The source of this sequence is a female donor with papillary thyroid cancer or a benign thyroid nodule (not recorded which). Some clones in this sample may be carry-over from other donors' samples. The V and J genes are TRBV29-1 and TRBJ1-1; 8 bases line up with TRBD1. Sequenced input: tumor tissue. CDR3 coding DNA: TGCAGCGTTGTTCCTCGGACAGGGTACATGAACACTGAAGCTTTCTTT. Translation gives CSVVPRTGYMNTEAFF.